The 30 T cell receptor beta chains below come from one sample, sequenced in a study of molecular identifiers for immune sequencing clone quantification. TCRdb reprocessed the PCR reads with MiXCR, giving one entry per CDR3 protein. The data hold some 650,000 distinct CDR3 sequences, with about 20% observed a single time. The sequenced sample was naive CD8+ T cells from blood, with Jurkat cell RNA spiked in. As to subset: FACS-sorted CD8+CD4-CCR7+CD45RA+ naive T cells. These TCRs come from a human donor in good health. Some libraries in this study had Jurkat cell RNA spiked in.

J is TRBJ2-5 and V is TRBV5-3, with D possibly matching TRBD2 (6 bases). TRBV5-3 is an ORF, and what it does is uncertain. V was pared by 8 bases and J by 5 bases, with 13 bases between. CDR3 length: 12 amino acids. The CDR3, as DNA: TGTGCCAGTGGTGCGGAGGGTGAGACCCAGTACTTC. This sequence encodes CASGAEGETQYF.

This clonotype occurred a few times. The chain uses TRBV5-4 and TRBJ1-2; a weak D match, TRBD1 (5 bases). The V end lost 4 bases, the J end lost 2 bases, and 9 bases lay between the germline ends. The CDR3 runs 13 residues. Looked up from germline, CDR1 is SGHNT and CDR2 is YYREEE (reference sequence). CDR3 DNA sequence: TGTGCCAGCAGCGGGACTGAGAACTATGGCTACACCTTC. This codes for CASSGTENYGYTF.

Ten or more counts support this clonotype. This sequence joins TRBV10-3 and TRBJ1-1; D not certain. This CDR3 has 12 residues. The ends were cut back, 5 bases at V and 0 bases at J, with 4 bases in the middle. Germline CDR1 and CDR2: ENHRY and SYGVKD. The CDR3 region is CAISQMNTEAFF. The CDR3, as DNA: TGTGCCATCAGTCAGATGAACACTGAAGCTTTCTTT.

This clonotype was seen at least ten times. V is TRBV6-2 or TRBV6-3 and J is TRBJ2-6; no definite D call. The CDR3 length is 18 residues. CDR1 and CDR2 from the germline V gene are MNHEY and SVGEGT. Trimming took 7 bases from V and 0 from J, leaving 19 bases between them. This CDR3 is CASNEPGPNLSGANVLTF. DNA of the CDR3: TGTGCCAGCAATGAACCCGGGCCAAACCTCTCTGGGGCCAACGTCCTGACTTTC.

Details on this clonotype: This clone may be a read error of a much larger clone one base away. The CDR3 loop reads CASSTPGTDLPDTQYF. CDR3 coding DNA: TGTGCCAGTAGTACACCCGGGACAGACCTCCCAGATACGCAGTATTTT. The chain carries TRBV19 and TRBJ2-3, with TRBD1 matching over 7 bases. After removal of 4 bases from V and 4 bases from J, the junction contained 11 bases not matched to a gene. The V gene's germline CDR1 is LNHDA and CDR2 SQIVND (reference sequence). The CDR3 consists of 16 residues.

This clonotype appeared a few times. The chain combines TRBV6-1 with TRBJ2-7; no definite D call. Trimming removed 4 bases from V and 5 bases from J, with 18 bases in between. CDR1 is MNHNS and CDR2 is SASEGT in the germline V gene. The CDR3 runs 15 residues. In nucleotides, the CDR3 is TGTGCCAGCAGTGCCCCGCCCAGCCGCCCCGACGAGCAGTACTTC. Protein sequence: CASSAPPSRPDEQYF.

This clonotype was counted ten times or more. This sequence joins TRBV20-1 and TRBJ1-2; TRBD1 aligns across 7 bases. The CDR3 loop spans 13 amino acids. Losses at the gene ends were 0 bases for V and 4 bases for J; bases not matched to a gene: 2. The germline CDR1 and CDR2 sequences are DFQATT and SNEGSKA (reference sequence). CDR3 region: CSAREQGVYGYTF. DNA for the CDR3: TGCAGTGCTAGAGAGCAGGGGGTCTATGGCTACACCTTC.

This clonotype was seen at least ten times. The chain links TRBV27 to TRBJ2-3; D is uncertain. The CDR3 is 15 amino acids. V lost 5 bases and J lost 0, with 12 bases in between. CDR1 and CDR2 (germline): MNHEY, SMNVEV (reference sequence). CDR3 amino acids: CASSVMKSSTDTQYF. CDR3 in DNA: TGTGCCAGCAGTGTAATGAAATCTAGCACAGATACGCAGTATTTT.

This clonotype came up many times. This chain joins TRBV5-6 and TRBJ2-2; weak D call: TRBD2 (5 bases). CDR1 is SGHDT and CDR2 is YYEEEE in the germline V gene. The CDR3 has 14 amino acids. V shed 0 bases and J shed 7 bases, with 10 bases lying between them. The CDR3 region has the DNA TGTGCCAGCAGCTTGGCGGGGTCTAGCGGGGAGCTGTTTTTT. This sequence encodes CASSLAGSSGELFF.

Concerning this clonotype itself: This clone may be a read error of a much larger clone one base away. This rearrangement joins TRBV28 to TRBJ1-5, with D possibly being TRBD1 (5 bases). Germline-derived CDR1 and CDR2 are MDHEN and SYDVKM. CDR3 length: 16 amino acids. CDR3 bases: TGTGTCAGCAGTTTATCTTCGGGGCCGCTAAATCAGCCCCAGCATTTT. As protein: CVSSLSSGPLNQPQHF.

This clonotype was counted many times. J is TRBJ2-7 and V is TRBV4-1; maybe TRBD1 (5 bases). From germline, CDR1 is MGHRA and CDR2 YSYEKL. Between the trimmed V and J ends, which lost 2 bases and 5 bases, there was a span of 16 bases. The CDR3 extends over 15 amino acids. The CDR3 protein is CASSQIGARSHEQYF. Here the CDR3 DNA reads TGCGCCAGCAGCCAAATTGGGGCCCGGAGCCACGAGCAGTACTTC.

This clonotype was detected many times. The chain uses TRBV7-2 and TRBJ2-7, with unresolved D. V lost 1 base and J lost 3, with 10 bases in between. The CDR3 length is 14 residues. Germline V gene data show CDR1 as SGHTA and CDR2 as FQGNSA. The CDR3 DNA sequence: TGTGCCAGCAGCTTAGTGTTTCCGGGCTACGAGCAGTACTTC. The encoded protein is CASSLVFPGYEQYF.

This clonotype was observed at least ten times. At one end the junction does not follow the germline gene, possibly because of a read error. The rearrangement joins TRBV4-2 to TRBJ2-7, with TRBD2 matching 9 bases. Looked up from germline, CDR1 is LGHNA and CDR2 is YNFKEQ. The CDR3 is made up of 14 amino acids. This CDR3 is CASSPTSGAYGQYF. CDR3 bases: TGTGCCAGCAGTCCGACTAGCGGAGCCTACGGGCAGTACTTC.

This clonotype was observed at least ten times. The chain is built from TRBV27 and TRBJ1-5, with no clear D. Germline lookup yields CDR1 MNHEY and CDR2 SMNVEV (reference sequence). CDR3 size: 14 residues. V was clipped by 6 bases and J by 6 bases, with 15 bases between them. The CDR3 loop is CASSLQAWGQPQHF. CDR3 DNA: TGTGCCAGCAGCCTCCAGGCGTGGGGTCAGCCCCAGCATTTT.

A remark on this clonotype: A read error is possible here, since a much larger clone lies one base away. The chain links TRBV13 to TRBJ2-5; 7 bases agree with TRBD2. Germline lookup yields CDR1 PRHDT and CDR2 FYEKMQ (reference sequence). This CDR3 comprises 14 residues. J lost 1 base, V lost 6 bases, and 5 bases had no gene match. CDR3 protein: CASRTLAVQETQYF. The CDR3 nucleotides read TGTGCCAGCAGGACGCTAGCGGTCCAAGAGACCCAGTACTTC.

The chain recombines TRBV6-1 with TRBJ2-3, with TRBD1 as a possible D gene (6 bases). With 5 bases removed from V and 0 bases from J, the gap between germline ends came to 18 bases. This CDR3 has 17 residues. Germline V gene data show CDR1 as MNHNS and CDR2 as SASEGT. DNA for the CDR3: TGTGCCAGCAGTCAATTGAACGCAGGGGTTAGCACAGATACGCAGTATTTT. Amino acids: CASSQLNAGVSTDTQYF.

This clonotype has more than one count but fewer than ten. V is TRBV7-9 and J is TRBJ2-3; no firm D call. Germline V gene data show CDR1 as SEHNR and CDR2 as FQNEAQ (reference sequence). Trimming shortened V by 5 bases and J by 3 bases, and 18 bases separated the two germline ends. This CDR3 spans 16 amino acids. The CDR3 loop is CASSPESLTGTDTQYF. DNA for the CDR3: TGTGCCAGCAGCCCCGAGTCGCTGACTGGAACAGATACGCAGTATTTT.

This clonotype was picked up many times. The chain couples TRBV20-1 to TRBJ2-5; D is perhaps TRBD1 (6 bases). Germline V gives CDR1 DFQATT, CDR2 SNEGSKA (reference sequence). V lost 8 bases to trimming and J lost 5 bases, with 18 bases between them. The CDR3 totals 13 residues. The CDR3 protein is CSLSTGLGETQYF. In nucleotides, the CDR3 is TGCAGTCTTTCGACAGGTTTGGGGGAGACCCAGTACTTC.

This clonotype was observed a handful of times. The chain has TRBV28 and TRBJ1-4, with TRBD1 identical over 11 bases. This CDR3 is 15 amino acids long. V dropped 5 bases and J dropped 6; count of bases not matched to a gene: 5. Germline loops: CDR1 MDHEN, CDR2 SYDVKM. CDR3 region: CASSIRTGGYEKLFF. The CDR3, as DNA: TGTGCCAGCAGTATACGGACAGGGGGCTATGAAAAACTGTTTTTT.

The rearrangement joins TRBV12-3 or TRBV12-4 to TRBJ2-5; D assignment may be TRBD1 or TRBD2 (6 bases each). V was clipped by 4 bases and J by 9 bases, with 18 bases between them. There are 14 residues in the CDR3. The CDR3, as DNA: TGTGCCAGCAGTTCCGGGTACAAGGGGGAGGCCCAGTACTTC. Translated, it gives CASSSGYKGEAQYF.

Details on this clonotype: Possible read error: a much larger clone is one base away. The chain couples TRBV27 to TRBJ2-7, with D unresolved. Trimming removed 6 bases at V and 6 bases at J, with 12 bases between. The CDR3 covers 12 residues. Germline CDR1 is MNHEY and CDR2 is SMNVEV (reference sequence). CDR3: CASRPSGPEQYF. The CDR3, as DNA: TGTGCCAGCAGACCCTCCGGGCCCGAGCAGTACTTC.

This clonotype came up many times. This chain's CDR3 is CSASHSEAYSNQPQHF. DNA of the CDR3: TGCAGTGCCAGCCATTCGGAGGCCTATAGCAATCAGCCCCAGCATTTT. The chain has TRBV20-1 and TRBJ1-5; D not resolved. There are 16 residues in the CDR3. CDR1 is DFQATT and CDR2 is SNEGSKA in the germline V gene (reference sequence). Trimming pared 6 bases from V and 0 bases from J, leaving 18 bases between.

This clonotype was detected many times. The chain is built from TRBV28 and TRBJ1-5, with a weak D call TRBD1 (5 bases). The V gene lost 9 bases and the J gene lost 11 bases, with 17 bases spanning the gap. The CDR3 has 12 residues. The germline V gene encodes CDR1 MDHEN and CDR2 SYDVKM. Here the CDR3 DNA reads TGTGCCAGTAAAGGGACCCCCCCGGCCCAGCATTTT. Translation gives CASKGTPPAQHF.

With respect to this clonotype: A much larger clone differs from this one at a single base, so this may be a read error. The J gene is TRBJ1-5, the V gene TRBV6-5; D might be TRBD1 (5 bases). Germline-derived CDR1 and CDR2 are MNHEY and SVGAGI. The CDR3 length is 13 residues. CDR3 amino acids: CASRPTANQPQQF. As DNA, the CDR3 is TGTGCCAGCAGACCGACAGCGAATCAGCCCCAGCAGTTT.

As concerns this clonotype: This could be a read error, since a much larger clone is one nucleotide away. The rearrangement uses TRBV7-9 and TRBJ1-6, with no clear D. Trimming pared 1 base from V and 7 bases from J, leaving 8 bases between. Germline V lookup: CDR1 SEHNR, CDR2 FQNEAQ (reference sequence). The CDR3 loop spans 14 amino acids. CDR3 nucleotides: TGTGCCAGCAGCTTAGTTGATCCAAATTCACCCCTCCACTTT. It is translated as CASSLVDPNSPLHF. Variable domain in full (rest from reference TRBV7-9 and TRBJ1-6): DTGVSQNPRHKITKRGQNVTFRCDPISEHNRLYWYRQTLGQGPEFLTYFQNEAQLEKSRLLSDRFSAERPKGSFSTLEIQRTEQGDSAMYLCASSLVDPNSPLHFGNGTRLTVT.

This clonotype has at least ten counts. V is TRBV14 and J is TRBJ2-3; maybe TRBD2 (6 bases). The ends were cut back, 2 bases at V and 2 bases at J, with 14 bases in the middle. This CDR3 spans 16 amino acids. Germline CDR1 is SGHDN and CDR2 is FVKESK. CDR3: CASSQLGGAYTDTQYF. The CDR3 nucleotides read TGTGCCAGCAGCCAACTGGGCGGGGCCTACACAGATACGCAGTATTTT.

For this clonotype: The junction differs from germline at one of its ends, possibly a read error. This rearrangement joins TRBV5-6 to TRBJ2-3; TRBD2 agrees at 7 bases. Looked up from germline, CDR1 is SGHDT and CDR2 is YYEEEE. The CDR3 contains 15 residues. Written as DNA, the CDR3 is TGTGCCAGCAGCTTGTCTAGCGGACGGGGAGATACGCGGTATTTT. Protein sequence: CASSLSSGRGDTRYF.

This clonotype showed up many times. The chain couples TRBV7-9 to TRBJ2-5, with 7 bases identical to TRBD2. The CDR3 spans 18 residues. The germline V gene encodes CDR1 SEHNR and CDR2 FQNEAQ (reference sequence). J was trimmed by 7 bases and V by 7 bases; bases with no gene match: 24. The CDR3 nucleotides are TGTGCCAGCACCCAAACGACGGGACTACCCCGGGAGTGGGTGACCCAGTACTTC. Translation gives CASTQTTGLPREWVTQYF.

The chain is built from TRBV6-5 and TRBJ2-1; 7 positions agree with TRBD2. This CDR3 contains 13 residues. From germline, CDR1 is MNHEY and CDR2 SVGAGI. Germline trimming cut 11 bases from V and 0 bases from J; bases unmatched to any gene: 4. CDR3: CAVRGDSYNEQFF. CDR3 sequence (DNA): TGTGCCGTACGGGGGGACTCCTACAATGAGCAGTTCTTC.

This clonotype was observed at least ten times. V is TRBV7-9 and J is TRBJ2-1; perhaps TRBD2 as D (6 bases). The CDR3 is made up of 14 amino acids. Deletions cut 1 base from V and 8 bases from J, with 12 bases between. From germline, CDR1 is SEHNR and CDR2 FQNEAQ (reference sequence). The CDR3 spells CASSLVTSPHEQFF. The CDR3 bases are TGTGCCAGCAGCTTAGTAACTAGCCCCCATGAGCAGTTCTTC.